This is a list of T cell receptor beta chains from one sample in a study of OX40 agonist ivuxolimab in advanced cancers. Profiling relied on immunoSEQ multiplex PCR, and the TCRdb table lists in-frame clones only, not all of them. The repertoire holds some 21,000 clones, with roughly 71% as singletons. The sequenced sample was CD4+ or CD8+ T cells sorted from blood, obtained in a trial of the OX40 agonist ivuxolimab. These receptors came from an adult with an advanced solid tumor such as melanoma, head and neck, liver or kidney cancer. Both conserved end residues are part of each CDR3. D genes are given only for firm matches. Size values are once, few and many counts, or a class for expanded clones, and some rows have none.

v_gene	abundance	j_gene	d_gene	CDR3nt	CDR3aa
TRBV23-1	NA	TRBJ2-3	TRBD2	TGCGCCAGCAGTCAATGGACGACTAGCTCAGATACGCAGTATTTT	CASSQWTTSSDTQYF
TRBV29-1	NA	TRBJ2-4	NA	TGCAGCGTTGAAGGTGGCCAAGGGGGAGGGGTGGACTTC	CSVEGGQGGGVDF
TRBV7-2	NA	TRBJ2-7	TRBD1	TGTGCCAGCAGCTCTGGACAGGGTTCCTACGAGCAGTACTTC	CASSSGQGSYEQYF
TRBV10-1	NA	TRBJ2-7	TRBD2	TGCGCCAGCAGTGATCAGGCGGGAGCGTCCGAGCAGTACTTC	CASSDQAGASEQYF
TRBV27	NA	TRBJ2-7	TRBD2	TGTGCCAGCAGTATAACTAGCGGGAGCTACGAGCAGTACTTC	CASSITSGSYEQYF
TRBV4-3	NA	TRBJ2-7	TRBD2	TGCGCCAGCAGCCAAGCCCCAACTAGCGGGAAGAGCTCCTACGAGCAGTACTTC	CASSQAPTSGKSSYEQYF
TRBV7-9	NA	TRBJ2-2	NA	TGTGCCAGCAGCTTAATGGCGAACACCGGGGAGCTGTTTTTT	CASSLMANTGELFF
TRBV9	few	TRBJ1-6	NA	TGTGCCAGCAGCTCAGGGACGGCAAATTCACCCCTCCACTTT	CASSSGTANSPLHF
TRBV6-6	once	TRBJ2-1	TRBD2	TGTGCCAGCAGTTACGCCCTAGCGGGGATTAGCAATGAGCAGTTCTTC	CASSYALAGISNEQFF
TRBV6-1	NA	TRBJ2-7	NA	TGTGCCAGCAGTGAGGGGCAGGGGAGAGTCTACGAGCAGTACTTC	CASSEGQGRVYEQYF
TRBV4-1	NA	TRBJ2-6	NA	TGCGCCAGCAGCGTATGGAGCTCTGGGGCCAACGTCCTGACTTTC	CASSVWSSGANVLTF
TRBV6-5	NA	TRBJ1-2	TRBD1	TGTGCCAGCAGTCCGGTCGACAGGGCGGGCTATGGCTACACCTTC	CASSPVDRAGYGYTF
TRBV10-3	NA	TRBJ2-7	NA	TGTGCCATCAGTGACCAGGGGACCCCCCGCGAGCAGTACTTC	CAISDQGTPREQYF
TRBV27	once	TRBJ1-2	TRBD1	TGTGCCAGCAGTCCCGCGGGACAGGGCGGCTACACCTTC	CASSPAGQGGYTF
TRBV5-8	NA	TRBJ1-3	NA	TGTGCCAGCAGCTTGGCCCGGGGTTACTCTGGAAACACCATATATTTT	CASSLARGYSGNTIYF
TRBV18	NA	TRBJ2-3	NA	TGTGCCAGCTCACCACCACAGGGAGCAGATACGCAGTATTTT	CASSPPQGADTQYF
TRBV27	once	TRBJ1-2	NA	TGTGCCAGCAGTTCCCGAAGATGGGGCGGCTACACCTTC	CASSSRRWGGYTF
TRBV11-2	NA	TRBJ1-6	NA	TGTGCCAGCAGCTTAGGAAGCGGCTATAATTCACCCCTCCACTTT	CASSLGSGYNSPLHF
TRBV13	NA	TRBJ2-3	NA	TGTGCCAGCAGCTTAGCGGGGGTCACAGATACGCAGTATTTT	CASSLAGVTDTQYF
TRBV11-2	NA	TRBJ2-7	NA	TGTGCCAGCAGCTTAGATAACACAGTTATATACGAGCAGTACTTC	CASSLDNTVIYEQYF
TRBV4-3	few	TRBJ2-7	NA	TGCGCCAGCAGCCAAGATGGAAACAGGCTTAACGAGCAGTACTTC	CASSQDGNRLNEQYF
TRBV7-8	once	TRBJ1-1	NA	TGTGCCAGCAGCTCCGCTTACACTGAAGCTTTCTTT	CASSSAYTEAFF
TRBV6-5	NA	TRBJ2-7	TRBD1	TGTGCCAGCAGTTACTCTCCCGGACAGGAACAGTACTTC	CASSYSPGQEQYF
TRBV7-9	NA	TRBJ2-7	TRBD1	TGTGCCAGCAGCCACAGGGGTCTCGACGAGCAGTACTTC	CASSHRGLDEQYF
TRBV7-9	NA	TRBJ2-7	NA	TGTGCCAGCAGCTTAGGCCAAGGGAGTAGGTCCTACGAGCAGTACTTC	CASSLGQGSRSYEQYF
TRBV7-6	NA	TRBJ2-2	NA	TGTGCCAGCAGACAGGCAACCGGGGAGCTGTTTTTT	CASRQATGELFF
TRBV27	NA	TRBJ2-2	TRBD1	TGTGCCAGCAGTTTATCGAGGACAGGGGCTTCTTACACCGGGGAGCTGTTTTTT	CASSLSRTGASYTGELFF
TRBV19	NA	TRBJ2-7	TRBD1	TGTGCCAGTAGTAGCCGGGACAGGGGCTACGAGCAGTACTTC	CASSSRDRGYEQYF
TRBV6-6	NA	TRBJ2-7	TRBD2	TGTGCCAGCGCGCTAGCGGGAAACTCCTACGAGCAGTACTTC	CASALAGNSYEQYF
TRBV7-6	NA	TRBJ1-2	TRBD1	TGTGCCAGCAGCTTAGAGGTACAGGGGGATTACTATGGCTACACCTTC	CASSLEVQGDYYGYTF
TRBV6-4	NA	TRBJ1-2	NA	TGTGCCAGCAGTGACGACGCTAACTATGGCTACACCTTC	CASSDDANYGYTF
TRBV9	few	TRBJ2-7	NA	TGTGCCAGCAGCGTAGAACAGGGAGCCCACTACGAGCAGTACTTC	CASSVEQGAHYEQYF
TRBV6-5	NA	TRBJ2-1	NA	TGTGCCAGCAGTTATATCAGCTCCTACAATGAGCAGTTCTTC	CASSYISSYNEQFF
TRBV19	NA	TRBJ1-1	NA	TGTGCCAGTATCCAGGGGTTCGGCACTGAAGCTTTCTTT	CASIQGFGTEAFF
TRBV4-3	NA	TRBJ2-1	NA	TGCGCCAGCAGCCAAAGCGGGCTTGAGCAGTTCTTC	CASSQSGLEQFF
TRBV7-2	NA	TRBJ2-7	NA	TGTGCCAGCACCACCCTTGTGGGCTACGAGCAGTACTTC	CASTTLVGYEQYF
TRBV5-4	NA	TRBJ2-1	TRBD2	TGTGCCAGTTCGCAGCGGGGGGCAAATGAGCAGTTCTTC	CASSQRGANEQFF
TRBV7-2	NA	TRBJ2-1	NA	TGTGCCAGCAGCTTAGACACCCTCCGGCCAGCCGAGCAGTTCTTC	CASSLDTLRPAEQFF
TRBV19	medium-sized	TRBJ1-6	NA	TGTGCCAGTAGTATAGGGCAAAATTCACCCCTCCACTTT	CASSIGQNSPLHF
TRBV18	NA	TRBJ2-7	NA	TGTGCCAGCTCGGGGGGGACAGAACCCCTCTACGAGCAGTACTTC	CASSGGTEPLYEQYF
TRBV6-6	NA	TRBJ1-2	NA	TGTGCCAGCAGTTTAGGGGGGTACGGCTACACCTTC	CASSLGGYGYTF
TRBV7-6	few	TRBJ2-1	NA	TGTGCCAGCAGCTTAGAGTCCGACAACAATGAGCAGTTCTTC	CASSLESDNNEQFF
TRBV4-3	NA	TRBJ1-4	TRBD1	TGCGCCAGCAGCCAAGATGGGACAGGCATTCGCGAAAAACTGTTTTTT	CASSQDGTGIREKLFF